This is a list of T cell receptor beta chains from one sample in a study of T cell responses to AZD1222 COVID-19 vaccine. TCRdb keeps only in-frame clones here, not all; method: immunoSEQ multiplex PCR. Of about 180,000 clones listed, 91% are singletons. The material was peripheral blood, obtained on day 0 of AZD1222 vaccination. The source is an adult in good health. Both conserved end residues are trimmed from each CDR3. D genes are given only for firm matches.

J gene,V gene,D gene,CDR3 protein
TRBJ1-6,TRBV27,TRBD1,ASSKSTGGDNSPLH
TRBJ1-1,TRBV18,NA,ASSPPEGVSGTEAF
TRBJ1-1,TRBV30,NA,AWSSAGLTGRTEAF
TRBJ1-1,TRBV19,TRBD1,ASSSIRTGVNTEAF
TRBJ1-1,TRBV9,TRBD1,ASRNAVDRADTEAF
TRBJ2-7,TRBV15,TRBD1,ATSGEQGARDEQY
TRBJ1-1,TRBV7-3,NA,ASSLDPNTEAF
TRBJ2-7,TRBV9,TRBD2,ASSARGGNSYEQY
TRBJ2-3,TRBV9,NA,ASSVTPTDTQY
TRBJ1-2,TRBV12-3/TRBV12-4,NA,ASSEVSYYGYT
TRBJ2-1,TRBV7-7,TRBD1,ASSLEGTGNEQF
TRBJ2-7,TRBV7-2,TRBD1,ASSGRTGGVYEQY
TRBJ1-1,TRBV19,NA,ASSIRTLNTEAF
TRBJ1-5,TRBV5-8,TRBD1,ASSLRGGETGLIQH
TRBJ2-7,TRBV7-2,NA,ASSTRDGTYEQY
TRBJ2-1,TRBV9,TRBD2,ASSEAGANEQF
TRBJ1-1,TRBV16,NA,ASSRSAEAF
TRBJ1-1,TRBV5-6,NA,ASSLSGGLTKAF
TRBJ1-1,TRBV5-4,NA,ASSRSVNTEAF
TRBJ2-1,TRBV7-6,NA,ASTRTDRNNEQF
TRBJ1-6,TRBV6-1,NA,ASSEVYSNSPLH
TRBJ1-1,TRBV4-3,NA,ASSHGYRNTEAF
TRBJ2-2,TRBV10-3,NA,AISESNGRSGGELF
TRBJ2-7,TRBV6-1,NA,ASSGGPETPRDEQY